These 26 T cell receptor beta chains share one sample of origin, sequenced in a study of blood T cell repertoires in COVID-19. Sequenced by immunoSEQ multiplex PCR; TCRdb stores in-frame clones only, minus some. This sample carries about 40,000 clones, 65% to 85% of them seen once, and the ten largest clones take approximately 33%. The sequencing input was peripheral blood. The receptors shown here come from a woman aged 80 or older with acute or convalescent COVID-19.

This chain uses TRBV10-1 with TRBJ1-1; TRBD1 matches at 11 bases. The V segment lost 5 bases and the J segment 3 bases; nucleotides outside the gene matches: 5. Germline CDR1 WNHNN, CDR2 SYGVQD (reference sequence). CDR3 size: 15 residues. The CDR3 protein is CASSPRTGGHTEAFF. Written as DNA, the CDR3 is TGCGCCAGCAGTCCTAGGACAGGGGGCCACACTGAAGCTTTCTTT.

A single count supports this clone. The chain uses TRBV19 and TRBJ1-6; 7 bases map to TRBD1. The CDR3 runs 11 residues. Looked up from germline, CDR1 is LNHDA and CDR2 is SQIVND (reference sequence). The V segment lost 11 bases and the J segment 10 bases; nucleotides outside the gene matches: 5. The CDR3 DNA reads as TGTGCCTCAGGGGGTAACTCACCCCTCCACTTT. Its protein product is CASGGNSPLHF.

The chain joins TRBV6-5 to TRBJ1-1; D remains unclear. The CDR3 runs to 15 residues. CDR1 is MNHEY, CDR2 SVGAGI, per germline. V was shortened by 0 bases and J by 4 bases, with 12 bases between the two germline ends. CDR3 nucleotide sequence: TGTGCCAGCAGTTACTCGTTACAGACAAGCACTGAAGCTTTCTTT. The encoded protein is CASSYSLQTSTEAFF.

This clone showed up just a few times. This chain uses TRBV6-5 with TRBJ2-1; 10 nucleotides align to TRBD1. The V gene's germline CDR1 is MNHEY and CDR2 SVGAGI. CDR3 size: 14 residues. CDR3 residues: CYLTSDRGSNEQFF. The CDR3 DNA is TGTTATCTGACCTCGGACAGGGGGTCCAATGAGCAGTTCTTC.

The chain has TRBV5-1 and TRBJ2-5; possibly TRBD1 for D (6 bases). Trimming took 4 bases from V and 2 from J, leaving 12 bases between them. From germline, CDR1 is SGHRS and CDR2 YFSETQ. This CDR3 has 14 residues. In DNA, the CDR3 is TGCGCCAGCAGCCAAGGGGGAGTGCAAGAGACCCAGTACTTC. It codes for CASSQGGVQETQYF.

This chain uses TRBV10-3 with TRBJ2-7, with 12 bases identical to TRBD2. The germline V gene has CDR1 ENHRY and CDR2 SYGVKD. The CDR3 runs to 14 residues. V lost 6 bases to trimming and J lost 6 bases; unmatched junction nucleotides: 6. The CDR3 nucleotides are TGTGCCATCAGCGCGACTAGCGGGGGTTTCGAGCAGTACTTC. As protein: CAISATSGGFEQYF.

The chain recombines TRBV7-9 with TRBJ1-5, with D uncertain. This CDR3 comprises 14 residues. The V end lost 6 bases, the J end lost 1 base, and 10 bases lay between the germline ends. Germline V gives CDR1 SEHNR, CDR2 FQNEAQ (reference sequence). The CDR3 DNA reads as TGTGCCAGCAGTCCGAGTGCGAGCAATCAGCCCCAGCATTTT. It encodes CASSPSASNQPQHF.

This clone was detected once. The chain couples TRBV28 to TRBJ1-2; D is ambiguous. The CDR3 runs to 14 residues. Trimming left V 1 base short and J 0 bases short, with 6 bases between. Germline lookup yields CDR1 MDHEN and CDR2 SYDVKM. CDR3 sequence: CASSLLAANYGYTF. CDR3 bases: TGTGCCAGCAGTTTATTGGCAGCTAACTATGGCTACACCTTC.

The J gene is TRBJ2-5, the V gene TRBV3-1 (or the pseudogene TRBV3-2), with 13 bases matching TRBD2. Germline loops: CDR1 LGHDT, CDR2 YNNKEL (reference sequence). The V segment lost 6 bases and the J segment 2 bases; nucleotides outside the gene matches: 3. The CDR3 is 15 residues long. The CDR3, as DNA: TGTGCCAGCAGTCGGGGACTAGCGGGACAAGAGACCCAGTACTTC. Amino acid sequence: CASSRGLAGQETQYF.

Here the CDR3 DNA reads TGTGCCTGGACAGGGTTGGATGAGCAGTTCTTC. Its translation: CAWTGLDEQFF. This chain connects TRBV30 to TRBJ2-1; tentatively, D is TRBD1 (5 bases). Deletions cut 4 bases from V and 8 bases from J, with 9 bases between. Germline loops: CDR1 GTSNPN, CDR2 SVGIG (reference sequence). The CDR3 length is 11 residues.

The chain recombines TRBV13 with TRBJ2-6, with 7 bases lining up with TRBD1. V shed 5 bases, J shed 2 bases, and the junction held 9 bases outside the gene matches. The CDR3 has 17 residues. CDR1 is PRHDT, CDR2 FYEKMQ, per germline (reference sequence). The DNA of the CDR3 is TGTGCCAGCAGCCTACTACCACAGGGGACTGGGGCCAACGTCCTGACTTTC. It yields the protein CASSLLPQGTGANVLTF.

Worth noting for this clone: An end of the junction does not agree with germline; a read error may underlie this. The chain employs TRBV7-7 and TRBJ2-2; no clear D. Germline CDR1 SSHAT, CDR2 FNYEAQ (reference sequence). The CDR3 is made up of 14 amino acids. The CDR3: CASSLRVNTGELFF. The CDR3 nucleotides are TGTGCTAGCAGCTTAAGAGTGAACACCGGGGAGCTGTTTTTT.

This sequence joins TRBV29-1 and TRBJ1-2, with 8 bases identical to TRBD1. The CDR3 consists of 13 residues. CDR1 is SQVTM, CDR2 ANQGSEA, per germline. Germline trimming cut 2 bases from V and 4 bases from J; bases unmatched to any gene: 3. CDR3 protein: CSVERGTGYGYTF. The CDR3 DNA sequence: TGCAGCGTTGAAAGAGGGACAGGCTATGGCTACACCTTC.

This chain joins TRBV7-2 and TRBJ2-5, with TRBD2 as a possible D gene (5 bases). CDR3 size: 14 residues. The V end was cut by 3 bases, the J end by 7 bases, with 15 bases between. Germline CDR1 SGHTA, CDR2 FQGNSA. The CDR3 sequence is CASSFSAGPGTQYF. In DNA form, the CDR3 reads TGTGCCAGCAGCTTTTCGGCGGGTCCGGGGACCCAGTACTTC.

The chain uses TRBV11-2 and TRBJ2-7; D possibly corresponds to TRBD2 (5 bases). The CDR3 has 16 amino acids. V gave up 2 bases and J gave up 4 bases, with 18 bases separating them. Germline CDR1 SGHAT, CDR2 FQNNGV. CDR3 protein: CASSLTTTLDYYEQYF. The CDR3, as DNA: TGTGCCAGCAGCTTAACCACGACACTAGATTATTACGAGCAGTACTTC.

This chain uses TRBV5-1 with TRBJ1-1, with TRBD1 as a possible D gene (6 bases). Germline V gene data show CDR1 as SGHRS and CDR2 as YFSETQ. The V end lost 4 bases, the J end lost 4 bases, and 11 bases lay between the germline ends. This CDR3 region has 13 residues. The CDR3 region has the DNA TGCGCCAGCAGCCCGCGGACAGCCACTGAAGCTTTCTTT. It yields the protein CASSPRTATEAFF.

The gene calls are TRBV9 and TRBJ1-2; D remains ambiguous. Germline assignment: CDR1 SGDLS and CDR2 YYNGEE. The CDR3 consists of 13 residues. Trimming removed 0 bases from V and 4 bases from J, with 7 bases in between. The CDR3 nucleotides read TGTGCCAGCAGCGTAGAAGAGGGCTATGGCTACACCTTC. It translates to CASSVEEGYGYTF.

The chain employs TRBV4-2 and TRBJ1-2; D is ambiguous. CDR3 length equals 14 residues. V was cut by 4 bases and J by 4 bases, with 13 bases left in between. Germline values: CDR1 LGHNA, CDR2 YNFKEQ. CDR3 amino acids: CASSPGLLLYGYTF. CDR3 in DNA: TGTGCCAGCAGCCCCGGACTTCTCCTCTATGGCTACACCTTC.

This clone was detected ten times or more. V and J are TRBV5-4 and TRBJ2-1; D may be TRBD2 (6 bases). This CDR3 contains 15 residues. Germline loops: CDR1 SGHNT, CDR2 YYREEE (reference sequence). The ends were cut back, 5 bases at V and 2 bases at J, with 14 bases in the middle. In DNA, the CDR3 is TGTGCCAGCAGTTTGAGCGGGCAGCCCTACAATGAGCAGTTCTTC. Amino acid sequence: CASSLSGQPYNEQFF. The full variable domain, completed using reference TRBV5-4 and TRBJ2-1, is ETGVTQSPTHLIKTRGQQVTLRCSSQSGHNTVSWYQQALGQGPQFIFQYYREEENGRGNFPPRFSGLQFPNYSSELNVNALELDDSALYLCASSLSGQPYNEQFFGPGTRLTVL.

This chain connects TRBV5-1 to TRBJ2-1; TRBD2 is a possible D gene (6 bases). Per the germline V gene, CDR1 is SGHRS and CDR2 is YFSETQ. V was cut by 2 bases and J by 7 bases, with 22 bases left in between. The CDR3 consists of 17 residues. The CDR3 DNA is TGCGCCAGCAGCTTCGATCTGACTGGACCGGGGAGGAATGAGCAGTTCTTC. This encodes CASSFDLTGPGRNEQFF.

V and J are TRBV29-1 and TRBJ1-2, with D perhaps matching TRBD1 (5 bases). V was clipped by 8 bases and J by 3 bases, with 13 bases between them. Germline V gives CDR1 SQVTM, CDR2 ANQGSEA. The CDR3 extends over 12 amino acids. The CDR3 protein is CSTEAGDYGYTF. In DNA form, the CDR3 reads TGCAGCACTGAGGCGGGGGACTATGGCTACACCTTC.

The V and J genes are TRBV7-2 and TRBJ1-6, with D possibly matching TRBD1 (6 bases). The CDR3 is 15 amino acids. The V end lost 3 bases, the J end lost 7 bases, and 13 bases lay between the germline ends. Germline V lookup: CDR1 SGHTA, CDR2 FQGNSA. The chain's CDR3 is CASSFAQGANSPLHF. The CDR3 region has the DNA TGTGCCAGCAGCTTTGCACAGGGCGCGAATTCACCCCTCCACTTT.

The chain employs TRBV7-8 and TRBJ2-1; 14 bases map to TRBD2. Germline-derived CDR1 and CDR2 are SGHVS and FQNEAQ. The CDR3 is 15 amino acids. After removal of 7 bases from V and 6 bases from J, the junction contained 5 bases not matched to a gene. CDR3 residues: CASNLGTSGSNEQFF. CDR3 nucleotide sequence: TGTGCCAGCAACCTCGGGACTAGCGGGAGCAATGAGCAGTTCTTC.

The rearrangement joins TRBV7-9 to TRBJ1-1; D remains ambiguous. This CDR3 region has 15 residues. From germline, CDR1 is SEHNR and CDR2 FQNEAQ (reference sequence). V shed 5 bases and J shed 4 bases, with 17 bases lying between them. CDR3 in amino acids: CASSNPSGSSTEAFF. The CDR3 nucleotides are TGTGCCAGCAGCAATCCCAGCGGGAGCAGCACTGAAGCTTTCTTT. The entire variable domain, with the rest obtained from reference TRBV7-9 and TRBJ1-1, is as follows: DTGVSQNPRHKITKRGQNVTFRCDPISEHNRLYWYRQTLGQGPEFLTYFQNEAQLEKSRLLSDRFSAERPKGSFSTLEIQRTEQGDSAMYLCASSNPSGSSTEAFFGQGTRLTVV.

CDR3: CASSSYSSYDEQYF. The CDR3 nucleotides are TGTGCCAGCAGCTCCTACTCGAGCTACGACGAGCAGTACTTC. The V gene is TRBV9, the J gene TRBJ2-7, with D hard to call. The V and J ends lost 4 bases and 5 bases respectively, with 16 bases between them. The CDR3 runs 14 residues. The germline gives CDR1 SGDLS, CDR2 YYNGEE. Full variable domain (rest looked up from reference TRBV9 and TRBJ2-7): DSGVTQTPKHLITATGQRVTLRCSPRSGDLSVYWYQQSLDQGLQFLIQYYNGEERAKGNILERFSAQQFPDLHSELNLSSLELGDSALYFCASSSYSSYDEQYFGPGTRLTVT.

The chain employs TRBV19 and TRBJ1-5; TRBD1 might be the D (6 bases). CDR3 size: 14 residues. V was trimmed by 5 bases and J by 5 bases, leaving 13 bases between them. Germline CDR1 LNHDA, CDR2 SQIVND (reference sequence). This chain's CDR3 is CASSWTEWDQPQHF. DNA of the CDR3: TGTGCCAGTAGTTGGACAGAGTGGGATCAGCCCCAGCATTTT. The full variable domain, in which reference TRBV19 and TRBJ1-5 provide the parts outside the CDR3, is DGGITQSPKYLFRKEGQNVTLSCEQNLNHDAMYWYRQDPGQGLRLIYYSQIVNDFQKGDIAEGYSVSREKKESFPLTVTSAQKNPTAFYLCASSWTEWDQPQHFGDGTRLSIL.